What follows are 16 T cell receptor beta chains derived from one specimen sequenced in a study of OX40 agonist ivuxolimab in advanced cancers. Some clones are missing from TCRdb's copy, which holds only in-frame ones; the method was immunoSEQ multiplex PCR. The sample consists of about 65,000 clones, 87% of them appearing once. The sample was CD4+ or CD8+ T cells sorted from blood, taken in a trial of the OX40 agonist ivuxolimab. The receptors shown here come from an adult with an advanced solid tumor such as melanoma, head and neck, liver or kidney cancer.

The chain has TRBV4-2 and TRBJ1-1; a possible D gene is TRBD1 (5 bases). CDR1 is LGHNA and CDR2 is YNFKEQ in the germline V gene. There are 14 residues in the CDR3. Trimming removed 4 bases at V and 1 base at J, with 10 bases between. Written as DNA, the CDR3 is TGTGCCAGCAGCCCATCGGGGGAGAACACTGAAGCTTTCTTT. Protein product: CASSPSGENTEAFF.

The gene calls are TRBV12-5 and TRBJ1-4, with D perhaps TRBD1 (6 bases). The germline V and J ends were trimmed by 1 base and 3 bases, with 12 bases remaining between them. This CDR3 contains 16 residues. The germline gives CDR1 LGHNT, CDR2 FRNRAP. The CDR3 spells CASGLAQGRSNEKLFF. As DNA, the CDR3 is TGTGCTAGTGGTTTGGCCCAGGGGAGGTCTAATGAAAAACTGTTTTTT.

V and J are TRBV18 and TRBJ2-7; tentatively, D is TRBD1 (6 bases). CDR3 length equals 14 residues. V was cut by 3 bases and J by 3 bases, with 12 bases left in between. Per the germline V gene, CDR1 is KGHSH and CDR2 is LQKENI. In DNA, the CDR3 is TGTGCCAGCTCACCGGCAGGACAGAACTACGAGCAGTACTTC. Translated, it gives CASSPAGQNYEQYF.

This clone appeared a single time. The chain uses TRBV10-2 and TRBJ1-6; 9 nucleotides align to TRBD1. This CDR3 contains 17 residues. CDR1 is WSHSY, CDR2 SAAADI, per germline. V lost 7 bases and J lost 7; bases outside the gene matches: 14. The CDR3 DNA sequence: TGCGCCAGCACCAAGACACAGACAGGGGGGAAGAATTCACCCCTCCACTTT. This codes for CASTKTQTGGKNSPLHF.

The chain joins TRBV5-4 to TRBJ1-2; 8 bases fit TRBD1. The V segment lost 3 bases and the J segment 4 bases; nucleotides outside the gene matches: 8. CDR1 and CDR2 from the germline V gene are SGHNT and YYREEE (reference sequence). This CDR3 is 15 amino acids long. DNA for the CDR3: TGTGCCAGCAGCTCGCCCAGGGGGCGAGGCTATGGCTACACCTTC. Translation gives CASSSPRGRGYGYTF.

The V and J genes are TRBV19 and TRBJ2-7; 10 bases line up with TRBD2. Germline lookup yields CDR1 LNHDA and CDR2 SQIVND (reference sequence). There are 14 residues in the CDR3. V trimming: 5 bases; J trimming: 6 bases; junction bases outside the gene matches: 7. The DNA for the CDR3 is TGTGCCAGTAGTCCAGGGACTAGCGTACCCGAGCAGTACTTC. As protein: CASSPGTSVPEQYF. The full variable domain, its missing parts supplied by reference TRBV19 and TRBJ2-7, is DGGITQSPKYLFRKEGQNVTLSCEQNLNHDAMYWYRQDPGQGLRLIYYSQIVNDFQKGDIAEGYSVSREKKESFPLTVTSAQKNPTAFYLCASSPGTSVPEQYFGPGTRLTVT.

The sample holds a few counts of this clone. The chain has TRBV7-9 and TRBJ1-1, with unresolved D. The V end was cut by 4 bases, the J end by 1 base, with 10 bases between. CDR3 length equals 14 residues. Germline V gene sequence: CDR1 SEHNR, CDR2 FQNEAQ (reference sequence). CDR3 sequence (DNA): TGTGCCAGCAGCTCGCAGGCCGGGAACACTGAAGCTTTCTTT. It translates to CASSSQAGNTEAFF.

CDR3 region: CASSFEEGSGNTIYF. CDR3 sequence (DNA): TGCGCCAGCAGCTTCGAGGAAGGCTCTGGAAACACCATATATTTT. The chain couples TRBV5-1 to TRBJ1-3, with D hard to call. Germline V gene data show CDR1 as SGHRS and CDR2 as YFSETQ. The CDR3 spans 15 residues. With 2 bases removed from V and 0 bases from J, the gap between germline ends came to 9 bases.

The chain recombines TRBV6-5 with TRBJ1-5; D is uncertain. The CDR3 runs to 15 residues. Trimming took off 0 bases at V and 1 base at J, with 7 bases between the two ends. Germline V lookup: CDR1 MNHEY, CDR2 SVGAGI. The DNA of the CDR3 is TGTGCCAGCAGTTACTCGATGGCCAGCAATCAGCCCCAGCATTTT. Translating gives CASSYSMASNQPQHF.

This clone was picked up a small number of times. V gene TRBV7-9 combines with J gene TRBJ1-6; D remains ambiguous. The germline V and J ends were trimmed by 6 bases and 6 bases, with 15 bases remaining between them. CDR1 and CDR2 from the germline V gene are SEHNR and FQNEAQ (reference sequence). The CDR3 totals 15 residues. DNA for the CDR3: TGTGCCAGCAGTTCTACGGGCAACCTTAATTCACCCCTCCACTTT. Its protein product is CASSSTGNLNSPLHF.

The J gene is TRBJ1-1, the V gene TRBV5-1; 9 bases align to TRBD1. This CDR3 spans 16 amino acids. J was trimmed by 0 bases and V by 0 bases; bases with no gene match: 3. Germline CDR1 SGHRS, CDR2 YFSETQ. DNA for the CDR3: TGCGCCAGCAGCTTGGGAGGACAGGGGTTGAACACTGAAGCTTTCTTT. It specifies CASSLGGQGLNTEAFF.

V and J are TRBV5-1 and TRBJ2-7, with 9 nucleotides matching TRBD1. Germline loops: CDR1 SGHRS, CDR2 YFSETQ. The CDR3 is 15 residues long. The V segment lost 4 bases and the J segment 0 bases; nucleotides outside the gene matches: 5. Written as DNA, the CDR3 is TGCGCCAGCAGCCGGGGGACAGGGTCCTCCTACGAGCAGTACTTC. Translation: CASSRGTGSSYEQYF.

The chain links TRBV11-2 to TRBJ1-1; D remains unclear. The CDR3 has 14 residues. Germline V lookup: CDR1 SGHAT, CDR2 FQNNGV. Trimming cost V 5 bases and J 7 bases, with 17 bases left between them. CDR3 coding DNA: TGTGCCAGCAGCCTCAGGACGGCACCAAGTGAAGCTTTCTTT. Translated: CASSLRTAPSEAFF.

J is TRBJ2-3 and V is TRBV10-3, with 12 bases lining up with TRBD2. V gave up 7 bases and J gave up 3 bases; unmatched junction bases: 11. Germline V gives CDR1 ENHRY, CDR2 SYGVKD. CDR3 length: 17 amino acids. The CDR3 reads CAITPLPSGGETDTQYF. The DNA of the CDR3 is TGTGCCATCACCCCCTTGCCTAGCGGGGGGGAGACAGATACGCAGTATTTT.

The chain links TRBV21-1 to TRBJ2-5. TRBV21-1 counts as a pseudogene. The CDR3 covers 14 residues. Written as DNA, the CDR3 is TGTGCCAGCAGCAAAGGAGGGGTACAAGAGACCCAGTACTTC. It specifies CASSKGGVQETQYF.

The V call is TRBV5-6, the J call TRBJ2-5, with a possible D match to TRBD1 (5 bases). Trimming cost V 0 bases and J 4 bases, with 10 bases left between them. CDR1 and CDR2 from the germline V gene are SGHDT and YYEEEE. The CDR3 is 14 residues long. As DNA, the CDR3 is TGTGCCAGCAGCTTGGGATCAGGGTTAGAGACCCAGTACTTC. This gives the protein CASSLGSGLETQYF.